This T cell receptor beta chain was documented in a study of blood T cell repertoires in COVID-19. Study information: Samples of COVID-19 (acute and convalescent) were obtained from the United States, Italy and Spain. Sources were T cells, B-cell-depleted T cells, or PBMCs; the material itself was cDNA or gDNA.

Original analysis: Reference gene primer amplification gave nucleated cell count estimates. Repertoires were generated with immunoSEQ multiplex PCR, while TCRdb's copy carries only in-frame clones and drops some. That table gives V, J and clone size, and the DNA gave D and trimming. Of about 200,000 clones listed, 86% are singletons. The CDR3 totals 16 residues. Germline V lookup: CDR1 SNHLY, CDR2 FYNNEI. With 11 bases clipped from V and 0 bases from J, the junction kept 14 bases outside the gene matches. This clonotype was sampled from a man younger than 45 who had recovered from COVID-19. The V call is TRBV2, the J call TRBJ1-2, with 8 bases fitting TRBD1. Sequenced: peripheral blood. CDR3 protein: CAGWQGQARANYGYTF. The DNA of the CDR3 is TGTGCCGGGTGGCAGGGACAGGCGAGAGCTAACTATGGCTACACCTTC.